The clone carrying this T cell receptor (beta chain) appeared many times. The antigen remains undetermined. CDR1 and CDR2 from the germline V gene are SGHRS and YFSETQ. V was shortened by 2 bases and J by 3 bases, with 19 bases between the two germline ends. This CDR3 has 17 residues. An oligonucleotide containing a UMI was ligated to the 3' end of TCR cDNA. Whole-blood samples were around 2.5 ml of peripheral blood from healthy adult volunteers. Amplification of ligated cDNA took four PCR rounds with SP2 and nested alpha and beta constant primers. TCRdb redid the calling of the 5' RACE reads with MiXCR, one entry per CDR3 protein. The table shows roughly 30,000 distinct CDR3 sequences, with 15% to 20% occurring only once. The source of the sample is a study of naive and memory T cell subsets. General study findings and limits: TCR transcript changes with activation or differentiation may affect this RNA method.

This clonotype was obtained from a female donor in good health. The chain carries TRBV5-1 and TRBJ2-3, with D perhaps matching TRBD1 (6 bases). CDR3: CASSFGTGDMRTDTQYF. The CDR3 coding sequence is TGCGCCAGCAGCTTTGGGACCGGGGACATGAGGACAGATACGCAGTATTTT.